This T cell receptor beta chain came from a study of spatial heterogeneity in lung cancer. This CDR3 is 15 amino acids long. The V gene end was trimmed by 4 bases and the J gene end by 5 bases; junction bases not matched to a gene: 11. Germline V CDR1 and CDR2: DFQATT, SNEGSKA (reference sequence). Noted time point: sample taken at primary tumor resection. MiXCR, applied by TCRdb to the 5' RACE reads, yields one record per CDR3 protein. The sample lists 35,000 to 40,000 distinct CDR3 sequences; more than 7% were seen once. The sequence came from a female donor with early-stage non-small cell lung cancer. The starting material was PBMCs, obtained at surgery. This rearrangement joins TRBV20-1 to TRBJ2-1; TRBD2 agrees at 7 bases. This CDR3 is CSATGKAGYNNEQFF. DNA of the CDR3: TGCAGTGCTACGGGGAAAGCGGGATATAACAATGAGCAGTTCTTC.